This T cell receptor beta chain was sequenced during a study of beta chain features in type 1 diabetes. Findings and caveats of the study: Reads derived from cDNA could over-represent cells showing high TCR expression. VDJ junctions in type 1 diabetes patients carried more deletions and fewer insertions.

Trimming left V 1 base short and J 6 bases short, with 13 bases between. The germline V gene encodes CDR1 KGHSH and CDR2 LQKENI. This CDR3 spans 15 amino acids. The investigators reverse transcribed all of the isolated RNA, so they sequenced expressed TCRB transcripts. The assay was immunoSEQ multiplex PCR, and TCRdb's table has in-frame clones only and misses some. Of hundreds of thousands of clones listed, about a sixth were seen once; the top ten hold under 0.095%. This clone was recorded a few times. Its antigen is not known. The source material was naive CD4+ T cells from blood. The receptor was isolated from a man between 18 and 29 years old in good health. The chain joins TRBV18 to TRBJ1-5; a possible D gene is TRBD1 (5 bases). The CDR3 protein is CASSPQGAGLQPQHF. As DNA, the CDR3 is TGTGCCAGCTCACCACAAGGCGCGGGGCTTCAGCCCCAGCATTTT.